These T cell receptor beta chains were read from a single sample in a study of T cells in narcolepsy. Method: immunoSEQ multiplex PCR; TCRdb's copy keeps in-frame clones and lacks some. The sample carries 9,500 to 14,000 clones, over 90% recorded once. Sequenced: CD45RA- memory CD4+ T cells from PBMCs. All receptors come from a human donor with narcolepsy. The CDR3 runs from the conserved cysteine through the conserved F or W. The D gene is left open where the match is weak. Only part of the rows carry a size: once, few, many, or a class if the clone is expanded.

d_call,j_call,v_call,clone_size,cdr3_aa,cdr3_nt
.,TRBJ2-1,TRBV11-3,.,CASSLLTGSASYNEQFF,TGTGCCAGCAGCTTACTCACCGGGAGTGCGTCCTACAATGAGCAGTTCTTC
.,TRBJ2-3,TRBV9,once,CASSVASQDTQYF,TGTGCCAGCAGCGTAGCTTCCCAAGATACGCAGTATTTT
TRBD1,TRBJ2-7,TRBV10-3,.,CAISESVGTGRTYEQYF,TGTGCCATCAGTGAGTCGGTTGGGACAGGGAGAACCTACGAGCAGTACTTC
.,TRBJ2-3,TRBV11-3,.,CASSSSGHTDTQYF,TGTGCCAGCAGCTCTAGTGGCCACACAGATACGCAGTATTTT
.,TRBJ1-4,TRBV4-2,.,CASSQRDLGDEKLFF,TGTGCCAGCAGCCAACGCGATTTGGGGGATGAAAAACTGTTTTTT
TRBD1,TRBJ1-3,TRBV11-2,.,CASSVRVGGGGAGNTIYF,TGTGCCAGCAGCGTAAGGGTAGGAGGAGGGGGCGCTGGAAACACCATATATTTT
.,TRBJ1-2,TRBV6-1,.,CASSEMGRQSYIF,TGTGCCAGCAGTGAAATGGGTAGGCAGAGCTACATCTTC
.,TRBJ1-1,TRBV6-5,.,CASSYKLQGKNTEAFF,TGTGCCAGCAGTTACAAGCTGCAGGGGAAGAACACTGAAGCTTTCTTT
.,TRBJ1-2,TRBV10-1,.,CASSEYRDYGYTF,TGCGCCAGCAGTGAGTATCGCGATTATGGCTACACCTTC
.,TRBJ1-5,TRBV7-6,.,CASSPLGTGILGNQPQHF,TGTGCCAGCAGCCCCCTGGGTACAGGAATTCTCGGCAATCAGCCCCAGCATTTT
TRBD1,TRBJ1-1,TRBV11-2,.,CASSTRTGTEAFF,TGTGCCAGCAGCACAAGGACAGGCACTGAAGCTTTCTTT
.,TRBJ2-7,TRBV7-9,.,CASSGRSYEQYF,TGTGCCAGCAGCGGCCGATCCTACGAGCAGTACTTC
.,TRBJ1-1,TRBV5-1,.,CASSLRTDNTEAFF,TGCGCCAGCAGCCTTCGGACGGATAACACTGAAGCTTTCTTT
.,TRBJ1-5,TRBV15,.,CATSRDRGGQPQHF,TGTGCCACCAGCAGAGATAGGGGTGGACAGCCCCAGCATTTT
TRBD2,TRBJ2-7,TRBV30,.,CAWSVSGSVWSGQYF,TGTGCCTGGAGTGTTAGCGGGTCTGTCTGGTCCGGGCAGTACTTC